One T cell receptor (beta chain) is described in this entry. V was shortened by 2 bases and J by 1 base, with 8 bases between the two germline ends. Germline-derived CDR1 and CDR2 are SNHLY and FYNNEI. The length of the CDR3 is 14 residues. The sample comes from a study of control samples from healthy donors and cancer patients. Using immunoSEQ multiplex PCR, the repertoire was profiled, and TCRdb retains in-frame clones only, with some absent. Of roughly 80,000 clones in the sample, about 88% are singletons; the top ten hold 5% to 7%. The rearrangement joins TRBV2 to TRBJ1-2; no clear D gene. Sequenced material: blood. The receptor was derived from a woman between 45 and 60 years old in good health. CDR3 residues: CASSEQDFNYGYTF. CDR3 sequence (DNA): TGTGCCAGCAGTGAACAGGACTTTAACTATGGCTACACCTTC.